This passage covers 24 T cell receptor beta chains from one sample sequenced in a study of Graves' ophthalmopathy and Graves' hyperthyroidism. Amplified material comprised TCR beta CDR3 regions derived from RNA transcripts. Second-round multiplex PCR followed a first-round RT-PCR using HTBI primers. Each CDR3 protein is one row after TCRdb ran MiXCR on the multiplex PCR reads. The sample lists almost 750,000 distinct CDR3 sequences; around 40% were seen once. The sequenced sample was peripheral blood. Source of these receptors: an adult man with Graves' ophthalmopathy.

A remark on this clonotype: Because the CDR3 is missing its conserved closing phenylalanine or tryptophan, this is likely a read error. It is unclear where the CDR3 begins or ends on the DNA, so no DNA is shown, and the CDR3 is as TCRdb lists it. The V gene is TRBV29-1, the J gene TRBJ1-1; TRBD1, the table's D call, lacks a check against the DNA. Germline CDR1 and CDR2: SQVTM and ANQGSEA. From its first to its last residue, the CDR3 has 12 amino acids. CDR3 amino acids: CSVGTGGTGANY.

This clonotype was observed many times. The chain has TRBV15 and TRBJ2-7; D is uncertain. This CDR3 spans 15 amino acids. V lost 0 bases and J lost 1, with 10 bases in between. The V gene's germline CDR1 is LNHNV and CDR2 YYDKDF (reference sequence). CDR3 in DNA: TGTGCCACCAGCAGAGATCTGGGCCGGTCCTACGAGCAGTACTTC. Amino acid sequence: CATSRDLGRSYEQYF.

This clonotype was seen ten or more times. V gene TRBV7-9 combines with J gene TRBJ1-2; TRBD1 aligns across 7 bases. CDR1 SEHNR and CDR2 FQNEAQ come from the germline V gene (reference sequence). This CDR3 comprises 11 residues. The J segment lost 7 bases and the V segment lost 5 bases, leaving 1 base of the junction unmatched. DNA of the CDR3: TGTGCCAGCAGCGACAGGGCTGGCTACACCTTC. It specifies CASSDRAGYTF.

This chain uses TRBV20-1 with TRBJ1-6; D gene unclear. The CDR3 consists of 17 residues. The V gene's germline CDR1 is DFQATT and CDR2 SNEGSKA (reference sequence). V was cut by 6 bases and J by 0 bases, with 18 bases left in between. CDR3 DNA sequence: TGCAGTGCCCGGACGGCGAGGTTAAGCTCCTATAATTCACCCCTCCACTTT. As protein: CSARTARLSSYNSPLHF.

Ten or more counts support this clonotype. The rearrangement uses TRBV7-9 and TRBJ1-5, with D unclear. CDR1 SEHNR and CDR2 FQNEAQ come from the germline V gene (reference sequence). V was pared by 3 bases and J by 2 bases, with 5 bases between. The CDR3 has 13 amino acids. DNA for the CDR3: TGTGCCAGCAGCTTGTCCGGCAATCAGCCCCAGCATTTT. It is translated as CASSLSGNQPQHF.

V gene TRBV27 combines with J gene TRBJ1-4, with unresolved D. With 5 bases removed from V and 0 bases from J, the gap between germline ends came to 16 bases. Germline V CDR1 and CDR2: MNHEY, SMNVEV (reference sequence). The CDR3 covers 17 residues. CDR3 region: CASSEGYSPATNEKLFF. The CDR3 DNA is TGTGCCAGCAGTGAAGGCTACAGCCCAGCAACTAATGAAAAACTGTTTTTT.

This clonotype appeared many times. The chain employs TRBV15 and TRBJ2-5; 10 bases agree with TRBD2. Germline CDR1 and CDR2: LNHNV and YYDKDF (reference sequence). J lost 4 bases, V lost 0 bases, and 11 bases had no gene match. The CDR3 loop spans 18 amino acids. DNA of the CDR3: TGTGCCACCAGCAGAGAAGGGCTAGCGGGAGAATATGGAGAGACCCAGTACTTC. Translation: CATSREGLAGEYGETQYF.

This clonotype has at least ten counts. The CDR3 sequence is CASKEETNTEAFF. The CDR3 region has the DNA TGCGCCAGCAAAGAGGAGACGAACACTGAAGCTTTCTTT. The J gene is TRBJ1-1, the V gene TRBV10-2; D not resolved. The germline V and J ends were trimmed by 7 bases and 1 base, with 10 bases remaining between them. The germline V gene has CDR1 WSHSY and CDR2 SAAADI. The CDR3 consists of 13 residues.

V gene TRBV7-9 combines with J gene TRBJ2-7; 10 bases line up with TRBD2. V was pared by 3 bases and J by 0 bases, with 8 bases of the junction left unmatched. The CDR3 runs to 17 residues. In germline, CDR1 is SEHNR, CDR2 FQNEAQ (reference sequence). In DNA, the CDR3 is TGTGCCAGCAGCTTGGACATACCTAGCGGGAGCTCCTACGAGCAGTACGTC. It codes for CASSLDIPSGSSYEQYV.

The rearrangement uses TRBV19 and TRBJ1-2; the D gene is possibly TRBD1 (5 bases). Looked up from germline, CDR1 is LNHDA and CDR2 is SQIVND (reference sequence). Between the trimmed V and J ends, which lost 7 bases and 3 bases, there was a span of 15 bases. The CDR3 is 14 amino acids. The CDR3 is CASIPRGRYYGYTF. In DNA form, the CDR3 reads TGTGCCAGTATCCCGAGGGGACGGTACTATGGCTACACCTTC.

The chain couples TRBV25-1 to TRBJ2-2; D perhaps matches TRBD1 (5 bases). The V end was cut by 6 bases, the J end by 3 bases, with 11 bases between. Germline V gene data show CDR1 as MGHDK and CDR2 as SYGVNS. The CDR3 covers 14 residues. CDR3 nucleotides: TGTGCCAGCAGCCTACTGGGGCACACCGGGGAGCTGTTTTTT. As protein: CASSLLGHTGELFF.

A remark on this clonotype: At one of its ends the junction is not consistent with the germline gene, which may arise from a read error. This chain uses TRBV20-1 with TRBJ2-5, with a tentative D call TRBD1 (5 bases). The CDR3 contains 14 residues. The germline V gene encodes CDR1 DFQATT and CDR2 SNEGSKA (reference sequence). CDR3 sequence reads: CSAGIRVGKEAQYF. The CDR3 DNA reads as TGCAGTGCTGGGATCAGGGTAGGAAAAGAGGCCCAGTACTTC.

CDR3 region: CASSFTRTTFYEQYF. As DNA, the CDR3 is TGCGCCAGCAGCTTCACTAGGACAACTTTCTACGAGCAGTACTTC. The chain has TRBV5-1 and TRBJ2-7; either TRBD1 or TRBD2 may fit D (5 bases each). Germline-derived CDR1 and CDR2 are SGHRS and YFSETQ. There are 15 residues in the CDR3. The V and J ends lost 2 bases and 3 bases respectively, with 15 bases between them.

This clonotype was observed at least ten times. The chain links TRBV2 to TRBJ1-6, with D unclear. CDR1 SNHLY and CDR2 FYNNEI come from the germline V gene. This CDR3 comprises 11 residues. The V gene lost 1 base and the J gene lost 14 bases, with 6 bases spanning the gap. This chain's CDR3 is CASSEEGTLHF. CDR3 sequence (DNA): TGTGCCAGCAGTGAAGAGGGCACCCTCCACTTT.

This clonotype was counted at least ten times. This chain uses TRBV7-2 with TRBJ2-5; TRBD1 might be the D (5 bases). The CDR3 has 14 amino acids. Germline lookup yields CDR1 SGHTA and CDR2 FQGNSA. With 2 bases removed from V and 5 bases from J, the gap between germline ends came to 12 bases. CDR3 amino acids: CASSLQGSVETQYF. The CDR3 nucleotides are TGTGCCAGCAGCTTACAGGGTTCGGTCGAGACCCAGTACTTC.

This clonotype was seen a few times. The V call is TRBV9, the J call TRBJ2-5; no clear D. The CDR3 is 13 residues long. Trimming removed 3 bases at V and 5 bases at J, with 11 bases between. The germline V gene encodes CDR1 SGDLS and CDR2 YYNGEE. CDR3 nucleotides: TGTGCCAGCAGCGAGGAAATAGGGGAGACCCAGTACTTC. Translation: CASSEEIGETQYF.

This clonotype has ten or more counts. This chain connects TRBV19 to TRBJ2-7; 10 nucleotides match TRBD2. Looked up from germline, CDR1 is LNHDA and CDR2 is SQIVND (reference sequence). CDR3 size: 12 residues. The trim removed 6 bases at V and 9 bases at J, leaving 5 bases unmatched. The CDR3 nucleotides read TGTGCCAGTAGCACACGGACTAGCGGGCAGTACTTC. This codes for CASSTRTSGQYF.

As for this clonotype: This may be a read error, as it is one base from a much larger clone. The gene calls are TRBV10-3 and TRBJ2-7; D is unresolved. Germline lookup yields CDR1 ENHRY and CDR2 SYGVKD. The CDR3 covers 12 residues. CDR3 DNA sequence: TGTGCCAGCAGTGGGAACCCCTACAAGCAGTACTTC. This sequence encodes CASSGNPYKQYF.

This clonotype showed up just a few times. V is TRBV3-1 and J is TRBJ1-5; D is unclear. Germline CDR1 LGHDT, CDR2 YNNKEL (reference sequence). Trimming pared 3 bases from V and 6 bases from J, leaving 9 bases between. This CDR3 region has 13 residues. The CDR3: CASSQTDGQPQHF. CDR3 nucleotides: TGTGCCAGCAGCCAGACGGACGGTCAGCCCCAGCATTTT.

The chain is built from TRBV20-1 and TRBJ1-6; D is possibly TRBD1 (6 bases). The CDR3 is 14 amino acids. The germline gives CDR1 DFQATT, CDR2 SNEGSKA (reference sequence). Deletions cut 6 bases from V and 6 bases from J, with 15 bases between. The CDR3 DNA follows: TGCAGTGCCCCAAGGGGGGAATTTAATTCACCCCTCCACTTT. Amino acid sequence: CSAPRGEFNSPLHF.

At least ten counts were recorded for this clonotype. CDR3 in DNA: TGTGCCAGCAGCTTGGACCGGAGTCGGTTACGGGAGCAGTACTTC. Translation: CASSLDRSRLREQYF. The J gene is TRBJ2-7, the V gene TRBV7-2; D is unresolved. From germline, CDR1 is SGHTA and CDR2 FQGNSA. The CDR3 runs to 15 residues. Trimming left V 3 bases short and J 7 bases short, with 19 bases between.

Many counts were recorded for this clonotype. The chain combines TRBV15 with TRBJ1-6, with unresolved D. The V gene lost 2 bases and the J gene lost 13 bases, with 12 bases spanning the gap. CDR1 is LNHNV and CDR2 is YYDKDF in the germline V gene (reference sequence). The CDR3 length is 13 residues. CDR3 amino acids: CATSRKTLSPLHF. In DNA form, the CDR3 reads TGTGCCACCAGCAGAAAAACCCTTTCGCCCCTCCACTTT.

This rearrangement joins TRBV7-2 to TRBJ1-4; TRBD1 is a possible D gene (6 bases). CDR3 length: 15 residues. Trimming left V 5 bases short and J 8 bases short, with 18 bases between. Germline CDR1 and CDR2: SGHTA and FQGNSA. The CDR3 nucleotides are TGTGCCAGCAGCCCCCCAGGGACATATAGCGAAAAACTGTTTTTT. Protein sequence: CASSPPGTYSEKLFF. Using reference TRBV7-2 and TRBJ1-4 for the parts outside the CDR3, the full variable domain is GAGVSQSPSNKVTEKGKDVELRCDPISGHTALYWYRQSLGQGLEFLIYFQGNSAPDKSGLPSDRFSAERTGGSVSTLTIQRTQQEDSAVYLCASSPPGTYSEKLFFGSGTQLSVL.

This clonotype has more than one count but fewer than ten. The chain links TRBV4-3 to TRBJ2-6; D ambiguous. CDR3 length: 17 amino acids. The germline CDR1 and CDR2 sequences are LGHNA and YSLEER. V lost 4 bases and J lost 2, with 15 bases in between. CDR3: CASSPFTDSAGANVLTF. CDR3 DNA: TGCGCCAGCAGCCCCTTCACCGATTCGGCTGGGGCCAACGTCCTGACTTTC.